The 28 T cell receptor beta chains below all came from one sample that was sequenced in a study of cytomegalovirus exposure and HLA in healthy donors. PCR was performed using 60 Vbeta and 13 Jbeta primers. Only in-frame clones appear in the TCRdb table, and some are missing; sequencing was by immunoSEQ multiplex PCR. The sample shows over 65,000 clones, about three quarters of them seen only once. The sample was PBMCs. All receptors come from a woman aged 25 to 45 in good health and CMV-seropositive.

CDR3 coding DNA: TGTGCCAGCAGCCAAGAAGTACTAGCGGACAATGAGCAGTTCTTC. It is translated as CASSQEVLADNEQFF. The rearrangement links TRBV4-2 to TRBJ2-1, with 8 bases lining up with TRBD2. This CDR3 spans 15 amino acids. Trimming cost V 0 bases and J 5 bases; bases outside gene matches: 3. Germline CDR1 is LGHNA and CDR2 is YNFKEQ.

The chain carries TRBV11-1 and TRBJ2-7, with a possible D match to TRBD1 (6 bases). Trimming pared 2 bases from V and 3 bases from J, leaving 17 bases between. Per the germline V gene, CDR1 is SGHAT and CDR2 is FQDESV (reference sequence). The CDR3 is made up of 16 amino acids. CDR3 bases: TGTGCCAGCAGCTTATCGGCGGACAGATACTACTACGAGCAGTACTTC. Its translation: CASSLSADRYYYEQYF.

This rearrangement joins TRBV5-1 to TRBJ2-3; 12 nucleotides line up with TRBD2. In germline, CDR1 is SGHRS, CDR2 YFSETQ. V lost 4 bases to trimming and J lost 6 bases; unmatched junction nucleotides: 12. There are 17 residues in the CDR3. The CDR3 spells CASSRGVASGREDTQYF. CDR3 bases: TGCGCCAGCAGCCGTGGGGTGGCTAGCGGGAGGGAGGATACGCAGTATTTT.

V is TRBV9 and J is TRBJ2-7; no firm D call. In germline, CDR1 is SGDLS, CDR2 YYNGEE. The CDR3 runs to 11 residues. V gave up 0 bases and J gave up 12 bases, with 10 bases separating them. CDR3 sequence (DNA): TGTGCCAGCAGCGTAGAAGGAGAATGGTACTTC. Translating it yields CASSVEGEWYF.

This rearrangement joins TRBV6-5 to TRBJ1-4; 7 positions agree with TRBD1. V shed 5 bases, J shed 4 bases, and the junction held 4 bases outside the gene matches. Germline V gene sequence: CDR1 MNHEY, CDR2 SVGAGI. This CDR3 has 14 residues. CDR3 protein: CASSRGRVNEKLFF. CDR3 nucleotides: TGTGCCAGCAGTAGGGGGCGCGTTAATGAAAAACTGTTTTTT.

This chain connects TRBV27 to TRBJ1-3; D is unresolved. Trimming pared 4 bases from V and 2 bases from J, leaving 9 bases between. Germline lookup yields CDR1 MNHEY and CDR2 SMNVEV (reference sequence). The CDR3 sequence is 14 residues long. The CDR3 loop reads CASSSLSTGNTIYF. The DNA of the CDR3 is TGTGCCAGCAGTTCCCTGTCTACTGGAAACACCATATATTTT.

The chain has TRBV9 and TRBJ2-2, with 7 positions matching TRBD2. Per germline, CDR1 SGDLS and CDR2 YYNGEE. Germline trimming cut 0 bases from V and 3 bases from J; bases unmatched to any gene: 8. CDR3 size: 17 residues. DNA of the CDR3: TGTGCCAGCAGCGTAGAGTCTGCGGGAGAGGACACCGGGGAGCTGTTTTTT. Translating gives CASSVESAGEDTGELFF.

This clone was observed a single time. V gene TRBV28 combines with J gene TRBJ2-2; D may be TRBD2 (5 bases). CDR3 length equals 16 residues. The V gene lost 3 bases and the J gene lost 4 bases, with 15 bases spanning the gap. CDR1 and CDR2 from the germline V gene are MDHEN and SYDVKM. The CDR3 DNA is TGTGCCAGCAGTTTTGGTCGACCTCGGGGCACCGGGGAGCTGTTTTTT. It codes for CASSFGRPRGTGELFF. The whole variable domain, filled in from reference TRBV28 and TRBJ2-2, reads DVKVTQSSRYLVKRTGEKVFLECVQDMDHENMFWYRQDPGLGLRLIYFSYDVKMKEKGDIPEGYSVSREKKERFSLILESASTNQTSMYLCASSFGRPRGTGELFFGEGSRLTVL.

The gene calls are TRBV5-1 and TRBJ2-7; 13 bases align to TRBD2. V lost 5 bases, J lost 0 bases, and 8 bases stayed unmatched. Germline V CDR1 and CDR2: SGHRS, YFSETQ. The CDR3 has 17 amino acids. CDR3 coding DNA: TGCGCCAGCAGAGGACTAGCGGGGGATTTGGTCTCCTACGAGCAGTACTTC. It encodes CASRGLAGDLVSYEQYF.

This clone was picked up one time. The chain is built from TRBV7-6 and TRBJ2-7; 9 bases align to TRBD2. Germline trimming cut 2 bases from V and 4 bases from J; bases unmatched to any gene: 6. Per germline, CDR1 SGHVS and CDR2 FNYEAQ. The CDR3 spans 15 residues. The CDR3 spells CASSLSPSGEYEQYF. DNA for the CDR3: TGTGCCAGCAGCTTAAGTCCTAGCGGGGAGTACGAGCAGTACTTC.

The chain couples TRBV5-1 to TRBJ2-1; D might be TRBD1 (6 bases). This CDR3 has 15 residues. In germline, CDR1 is SGHRS, CDR2 YFSETQ. The ends were cut back, 1 base at V and 4 bases at J, with 12 bases in the middle. The CDR3: CASSLTGMGYNEQFF. The CDR3 bases are TGCGCCAGCAGCTTGACAGGGATGGGATACAATGAGCAGTTCTTC.

The chain has TRBV2 and TRBJ2-1; a possible D gene is TRBD1 (6 bases). The V end lost 4 bases, the J end lost 6 bases, and 13 bases lay between the germline ends. Germline V gene sequence: CDR1 SNHLY, CDR2 FYNNEI. The CDR3 has 14 residues. CDR3 in DNA: TGTGCCAGCAGTGGGTACAGGGTCAGCAATGAGCAGTTCTTC. This translates into CASSGYRVSNEQFF.

This clone has just one count. The chain links TRBV9 to TRBJ2-5; TRBD1 matches 8 bases. CDR1 SGDLS and CDR2 YYNGEE come from the germline V gene. The length of the CDR3 is 16 residues. V lost 0 bases and J lost 4; bases outside the gene matches: 8. The CDR3 loop is CASSVGTGNTRETQYF. Written as DNA, the CDR3 is TGTGCCAGCAGCGTAGGGACAGGGAATACTCGAGAGACCCAGTACTTC. The full variable domain, in which reference TRBV9 and TRBJ2-5 provide the parts outside the CDR3, is DSGVTQTPKHLITATGQRVTLRCSPRSGDLSVYWYQQSLDQGLQFLIQYYNGEERAKGNILERFSAQQFPDLHSELNLSSLELGDSALYFCASSVGTGNTRETQYFGPGTRLLVL.

V usage is TRBV7-9 and J usage is TRBJ1-2, with TRBD1 as a possible D gene (5 bases). The CDR3 has 17 amino acids. The V gene's germline CDR1 is SEHNR and CDR2 FQNEAQ (reference sequence). V was pared by 3 bases and J by 1 base, with 18 bases between. CDR3 DNA sequence: TGTGCCAGCAGCTTGGCCTCCGTGACAGCGTTTAACTATGGCTACACCTTC. Translation: CASSLASVTAFNYGYTF.

There are a few counts of this clone. The rearrangement links TRBV27 to TRBJ1-1, with 9 bases lining up with TRBD1. Germline V gene sequence: CDR1 MNHEY, CDR2 SMNVEV (reference sequence). This CDR3 spans 15 amino acids. With 5 bases clipped from V and 1 base from J, the junction kept 5 bases outside the gene matches. The CDR3 bases are TGTGCCAGCAGTCTACAGGGGGCTGGGAACACTGAAGCTTTCTTT. It codes for CASSLQGAGNTEAFF.

The rearrangement links TRBV28 to TRBJ1-5; 8 bases align to TRBD1. The CDR3 sequence is 17 residues long. The junction had 9 bases not matched to a gene; V was cut back by 5 bases and J by 0 bases. Germline V lookup: CDR1 MDHEN, CDR2 SYDVKM. The CDR3 spells CASSEQGVGFSNQPQHF. The CDR3 region has the DNA TGTGCCAGCAGTGAACAGGGGGTCGGGTTTAGCAATCAGCCCCAGCATTTT.

V is TRBV13 and J is TRBJ1-5; 7 bases agree with TRBD1. The ends lost 3 bases at V and 1 base at J; junction bases unmatched: 15. This CDR3 contains 19 residues. From germline, CDR1 is PRHDT and CDR2 FYEKMQ (reference sequence). In DNA form, the CDR3 reads TGTGCCAGCAGCTTCCACGGGGGAACAGGGGTTCGGAGCAATCAGCCCCAGCATTTT. As protein: CASSFHGGTGVRSNQPQHF.

The chain joins TRBV28 to TRBJ1-5, with TRBD1 identical over 7 bases. The junction had 13 bases not matched to a gene; V was cut back by 8 bases and J by 6 bases. The length of the CDR3 is 15 residues. Germline-derived CDR1 and CDR2 are MDHEN and SYDVKM. The CDR3 coding sequence is TGTGCCAGCGGAACTCGACAGGGACTCGGTCAGCCCCAGCATTTT. It yields the protein CASGTRQGLGQPQHF.

The chain combines TRBV4-3 with TRBJ2-3; 8 bases map to TRBD2. V trimming: 3 bases; J trimming: 1 base; junction bases outside the gene matches: 0. The length of the CDR3 is 14 residues. From germline, CDR1 is LGHNA and CDR2 YSLEER. The CDR3 nucleotides are TGCGCCAGCAGCCAGCGGGAGGGCACAGATACGCAGTATTTT. It codes for CASSQREGTDTQYF.

The J gene is TRBJ2-3, the V gene TRBV19; possible D gene TRBD1, 5 bases. V gave up 3 bases and J gave up 2 bases, with 12 bases separating them. This CDR3 region has 15 residues. The V gene's germline CDR1 is LNHDA and CDR2 SQIVND (reference sequence). As DNA, the CDR3 is TGTGCCAGTAGTATGGGGCGCCAGTTCACAGATACGCAGTATTTT. It specifies CASSMGRQFTDTQYF.

The chain employs TRBV19 and TRBJ2-4, with D maybe TRBD2 (6 bases). Trimming removed 5 bases at V and 0 bases at J, with 11 bases between. This CDR3 has 15 amino acids. Germline CDR1 and CDR2: LNHDA and SQIVND (reference sequence). CDR3 in DNA: TGTGCCAGTAGTCCCGTGGGACTAGCCAAAAACATTCAGTACTTC. It codes for CASSPVGLAKNIQYF.

The chain uses TRBV23-1 and TRBJ2-7; a weak D match, TRBD2 (5 bases). TRBV23-1 is noted as an ORF with a role that remains uncertain. Trimming removed 5 bases from V and 3 bases from J, with 11 bases in between. CDR3 length: 13 amino acids. The CDR3 loop reads CASSEGQGYEQYF. The CDR3 DNA is TGCGCCAGCAGTGAGGGTCAAGGCTACGAGCAGTACTTC.

This chain links TRBV30 with TRBJ1-1; D unresolved. This CDR3 has 13 residues. The V and J ends lost 2 bases and 1 base respectively, with 8 bases between them. Germline values: CDR1 GTSNPN, CDR2 SVGIG (reference sequence). CDR3 in DNA: TGTGCCTGGAGTATAATATCGAACACTGAAGCTTTCTTT. Its protein is CAWSIISNTEAFF.

This chain connects TRBV5-4 to TRBJ2-1; weak D call: TRBD1 (5 bases). CDR1 SGHNT and CDR2 YYREEE come from the germline V gene (reference sequence). V was cut by 0 bases and J by 1 base, with 11 bases left in between. This CDR3 contains 16 residues. The CDR3 coding sequence is TGTGCCAGCAGCTTGGGTAGTGCAGGGTCCTACAATGAGCAGTTCTTC. Its protein is CASSLGSAGSYNEQFF.

The CDR3 here is CASSPMTVNTEAFF. The CDR3 DNA is TGTGCCAGCAGCCCGATGACAGTGAACACTGAAGCTTTCTTT. The chain uses TRBV9 and TRBJ1-1; perhaps TRBD1 as D (5 bases). Germline V gene sequence: CDR1 SGDLS, CDR2 YYNGEE. Trimming cost V 4 bases and J 0 bases, with 10 bases left between them. The CDR3 sequence is 14 residues long.

With respect to this clone: An end of the junction does not agree with germline; a read error may underlie this. CDR3 residues: CSSSLASRGPDYGYTF. The DNA for the CDR3 is TGTTCCAGCAGCTTAGCAAGCAGGGGTCCAGACTATGGCTACACCTTC. This chain uses TRBV7-9 with TRBJ1-2; TRBD1 is a possible D gene (6 bases). Germline V lookup: CDR1 SEHNR, CDR2 FQNEAQ (reference sequence). CDR3 length: 16 amino acids.

A single count supports this clone. The rearrangement joins TRBV27 to TRBJ2-1, with TRBD2 matching over 7 bases. The V segment lost 3 bases and the J segment 5 bases; nucleotides outside the gene matches: 13. This CDR3 has 17 amino acids. Germline V gives CDR1 MNHEY, CDR2 SMNVEV (reference sequence). The CDR3, as DNA: TGTGCCAGCAGTTTGGGTCCAGGGAGCGGGAACGACAATGAGCAGTTCTTC. It translates to CASSLGPGSGNDNEQFF.

This chain joins TRBV28 and TRBJ1-1; no reliable D call. With 3 bases removed from V and 1 base from J, the gap between germline ends came to 3 bases. CDR3 length equals 12 residues. Germline CDR1 is MDHEN and CDR2 is SYDVKM. The CDR3 spells CASSFKNTEAFF. The CDR3 DNA reads TGTGCCAGCAGTTTTAAGAACACTGAAGCTTTCTTT.